These 15 T cell receptor beta chains share one sample of origin, sequenced in a study of T cells after yellow fever vaccination. TCRdb reprocessed the 5' RACE reads with MiXCR, giving one entry per CDR3 protein. In the table there are about 510,000 distinct CDR3 sequences, roughly 22% of which are singletons. The sequencing here drew on PBMCs, taken roughly 20 days after the first yellow fever vaccination. The receptors here all came from a young man who received the YFV17D yellow fever vaccine.

Details on this clonotype: This may stem from a read error, because a much larger clone lies one nucleotide away. The CDR3 DNA reads as TGTGCCAGCAGCTTAGACAGGTCGGGCACAGATACGCAGTATTTT. It codes for CASSLDRSGTDTQYF. The chain uses TRBV7-2 and TRBJ2-3, with D perhaps matching TRBD1 (5 bases). The V end was cut by 1 base, the J end by 1 base, with 9 bases between. The germline V gene has CDR1 SGHTA and CDR2 FQGNSA. This CDR3 has 15 residues.

V gene TRBV7-2 combines with J gene TRBJ1-5, with 7 positions matching TRBD1. Germline-derived CDR1 and CDR2 are SGHTA and FQGNSA. V gave up 5 bases and J gave up 4 bases; unmatched junction bases: 8. The CDR3 consists of 15 residues. The CDR3 DNA reads TGTGCCAGCAGCCTACAGGGGCGTAATAATCAGCCCCAGCATTTT. Protein: CASSLQGRNNQPQHF.

V gene TRBV5-6 combines with J gene TRBJ1-1; no definite D call. CDR1 and CDR2 (germline): SGHDT, YYEEEE. V was trimmed by 2 bases and J by 7 bases, leaving 6 bases between them. The CDR3 consists of 11 residues. The CDR3 coding sequence is TGTGCCAGCAGCTTCCGCCTTGAAGCTTTCTTT. Translating it yields CASSFRLEAFF.

This clonotype has just a few counts. CDR3 protein: CSAGRIGFTGELFF. The CDR3 DNA is TGCAGTGCCGGACGTATAGGGTTCACCGGGGAGCTGTTTTTT. The V gene is TRBV29-1, the J gene TRBJ2-2; D gene unclear. From germline, CDR1 is SQVTM and CDR2 ANQGSEA. CDR3 size: 14 residues.

Worth noting for this clonotype: One junction end disagrees with the germline gene, perhaps due to a read error. The chain couples TRBV7-7 to TRBJ2-5, with D possibly TRBD2 on 6 matching bases. This CDR3 has 15 residues. Germline-derived CDR1 and CDR2 are SSHAT and FNYEAQ (reference sequence). CDR3 nucleotides: TGTGCTAGCAGCCCGGGACTGGGCTGGGGAGAGACCCAGTACTTC. Protein: CASSPGLGWGETQYF.

The rearrangement uses TRBV5-1 and TRBJ2-2, with D perhaps TRBD1 or TRBD2 (5 bases each). CDR3 length equals 20 residues. The V and J ends lost 0 bases and 1 base respectively, with 22 bases between them. Germline V gene sequence: CDR1 SGHRS, CDR2 YFSETQ. CDR3 DNA: TGCGCCAGCAGCTTGGAAGGCACAACTGGGGACGGCTGGAACACCGGGGAGCTGTTTTTT. Translated, it gives CASSLEGTTGDGWNTGELFF.

DNA for the CDR3: TGTGCCAGCATCGGCGGGTTGAGCGAAAAACTGTTTTTT. This codes for CASIGGLSEKLFF. The rearrangement joins TRBV6-6 to TRBJ1-4; D remains unclear. Germline CDR1 is MNHNY and CDR2 is SVGAGI (reference sequence). V lost 7 bases, J lost 8 bases, and 14 bases lay in between. The length of the CDR3 is 13 residues.

This clonotype was seen only a few times. The V and J genes are TRBV13 and TRBJ1-2; D call uncertain. Trimming stripped 0 bases from V and 6 bases from J, with 5 bases between. In germline, CDR1 is PRHDT, CDR2 FYEKMQ (reference sequence). There are 12 residues in the CDR3. CDR3 coding DNA: TGTGCCAGCAGCTTAGGGTATCATGGCTACACCTTC. Its protein is CASSLGYHGYTF.

This chain connects TRBV7-9 to TRBJ2-7; 8 bases match TRBD1. V lost 10 bases, J lost 6 bases, and 11 bases stayed unmatched. CDR1 and CDR2 (germline): SEHNR, FQNEAQ (reference sequence). The CDR3 sequence is 13 residues long. The CDR3 is CATTGGGPREQYF. The CDR3 nucleotides are TGTGCCACAACAGGGGGTGGACCTCGCGAGCAGTACTTC. The full variable domain, its missing parts supplied by reference TRBV7-9 and TRBJ2-7, is DTGVSQNPRHKITKRGQNVTFRCDPISEHNRLYWYRQTLGQGPEFLTYFQNEAQLEKSRLLSDRFSAERPKGSFSTLEIQRTEQGDSAMYLCATTGGGPREQYFGPGTRLTVT.

J is TRBJ2-3 and V is TRBV7-9; 7 bases align to TRBD2. CDR3 size: 14 residues. V lost 4 bases to trimming and J lost 6 bases; unmatched junction nucleotides: 7. In germline, CDR1 is SEHNR, CDR2 FQNEAQ (reference sequence). This chain's CDR3 is CASSSGLGGDTQYF. The CDR3 bases are TGTGCCAGCAGCTCAGGACTAGGCGGGGATACGCAGTATTTT. The full variable domain, in which reference TRBV7-9 and TRBJ2-3 provide the parts outside the CDR3, is DTGVSQNPRHKITKRGQNVTFRCDPISEHNRLYWYRQTLGQGPEFLTYFQNEAQLEKSRLLSDRFSAERPKGSFSTLEIQRTEQGDSAMYLCASSSGLGGDTQYFGPGTRLTVL.

This chain uses TRBV15 with TRBJ2-5; 7 nucleotides match TRBD1. V lost 2 bases and J lost 1; bases outside the gene matches: 7. Germline V gives CDR1 LNHNV, CDR2 YYDKDF (reference sequence). The CDR3 is made up of 16 amino acids. CDR3 bases: TGTGCCACCAGCAGACGCCTGGGACAGACCCAAGAGACCCAGTACTTC. Translating gives CATSRRLGQTQETQYF. Based on the CDR3 plus reference TRBV15 and TRBJ2-5, the full variable domain is DAMVIQNPRYQVTQFGKPVTLSCSQTLNHNVMYWYQQKSSQAPKLLFHYYDKDFNNEADTPDNFQSRRPNTSFCFLDIRSPGLGDTAMYLCATSRRLGQTQETQYFGPGTRLLVL.

The rearrangement uses TRBV25-1 and TRBJ2-2, with D perhaps being TRBD1 or TRBD2 (5 bases each). CDR1 MGHDK and CDR2 SYGVNS come from the germline V gene. The CDR3 spans 13 residues. V lost 8 bases to trimming and J lost 4 bases, with 11 bases between them. This CDR3 is CASRRDLTGELFF. The CDR3 bases are TGTGCCAGCCGCCGGGACCTCACCGGGGAGCTGTTTTTT.

As to this clonotype: Germline and junction disagree at one end, which may indicate a read error. The rearrangement uses TRBV20-1 and TRBJ2-5, with 8 bases that match TRBD2. Germline CDR1 reads DFQATT; CDR2 reads SNEGSKA (reference sequence). The CDR3 sequence is 13 residues long. CDR3 loop: CSARAGAGETLYF. The CDR3 DNA reads as TGCAGTGCTAGAGCCGGAGCGGGGGAGACCCTGTACTTC.

The chain has TRBV10-3 and TRBJ2-5; a possible D gene is TRBD2 (6 bases). The CDR3 loop spans 16 amino acids. Trimming pared 0 bases from V and 5 bases from J, leaving 16 bases between. Per germline, CDR1 ENHRY and CDR2 SYGVKD. The CDR3 loop is CAISESTSGVGETQYF. CDR3 DNA: TGTGCCATCAGTGAGTCGACCTCGGGGGTTGGGGAGACCCAGTACTTC.

This clonotype was counted a few times. The chain couples TRBV7-2 to TRBJ1-2; 8 nucleotides line up with TRBD1. Trimming took 5 bases from V and 14 from J; bases not matched to a gene: 13. The CDR3 has 13 amino acids. From germline, CDR1 is SGHTA and CDR2 FQGNSA. The CDR3 region has the DNA TGTGCCAGCAGCGAGGGGACAGGTCTAGTCTGGACCTTC. Its translation: CASSEGTGLVWTF.